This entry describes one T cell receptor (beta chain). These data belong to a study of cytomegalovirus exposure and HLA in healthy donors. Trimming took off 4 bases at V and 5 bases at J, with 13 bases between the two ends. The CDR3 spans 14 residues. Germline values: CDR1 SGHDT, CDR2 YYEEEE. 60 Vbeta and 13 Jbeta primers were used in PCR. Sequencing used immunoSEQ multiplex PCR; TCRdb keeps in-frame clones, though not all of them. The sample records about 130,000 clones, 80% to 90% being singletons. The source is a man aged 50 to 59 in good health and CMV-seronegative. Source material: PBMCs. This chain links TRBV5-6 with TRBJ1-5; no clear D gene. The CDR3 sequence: CASSRGMDHQPQHF. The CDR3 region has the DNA TGTGCCAGCAGCCGAGGGATGGATCATCAGCCCCAGCATTTT.